The TCR beta chain under discussion was sequenced for a study of T cell responses to AZD1222 COVID-19 vaccine. Whole-study findings and limits: Receipt of two AZD1222 doses was followed by a rise in Spike-specific TCR breadth and depth. Epitopes outside B.1.351 and B.1.1.7 mutated regions reportedly drew nearly half of spike TCRs.

Comments on this clone: Its cognate antigen is unknown.

The method was immunoSEQ multiplex PCR; TCRdb's version includes in-frame clones alone and lacks a portion of them. The repertoire includes about 79,000 clones, 75% to 85% of them detected once, and approximately 22% sits in the top ten. The sequence derives from an adult in good health. Sequenced here: peripheral blood, sampled on day 0 of AZD1222 vaccination.

CDR3 loop: CASSLGLAGGPWDTQYF. CDR3 in DNA: TGTGCCAGCAGCCTTGGACTAGCGGGGGGGCCATGGGATACGCAGTATTTT. The rearrangement joins TRBV7-8 to TRBJ2-3, with 15 bases fitting TRBD2. The germline gives CDR1 SGHVS, CDR2 FQNEAQ. The CDR3 length is 17 residues. After removal of 5 bases from V and 6 bases from J, the junction contained 9 bases not matched to a gene.